A selection of T cell receptor beta chains follows, all from one sample in a study of blood T cell repertoires in COVID-19. The protocol was immunoSEQ multiplex PCR, while the TCRdb copy is restricted to in-frame clones and leaves out a portion. The sample has about 71,000 clones, approximately 92% seen once. Material for sequencing was peripheral blood. Receptors originate from a man aged 50-59 years with acute or convalescent COVID-19. CDR3s include the opening cysteine and the closing phenylalanine or tryptophan. A row's size may be missing; if present it is once, few, many or a size class.

CDR3 protein | J gene | clone size | V gene
CASSDRTGVNNEQFF | TRBJ2-1 | NA | TRBV10-1
CSVEGARVGSTEAFF | TRBJ1-1 | NA | TRBV29-1
CAINRGLNTEAFF | TRBJ1-1 | NA | TRBV10-3
CASSLAIPRGSYTDTQYF | TRBJ2-3 | few | TRBV7-2
CASSHLGPSYEQYF | TRBJ2-7 | NA | TRBV3-1/TRBV3-2
CASRTDRGVYEQYF | TRBJ2-7 | NA | TRBV2
CASSYRQDNSPLHF | TRBJ1-6 | NA | TRBV6-5
CASSFLPGQGTEAFF | TRBJ1-1 | once | TRBV7-8
CAWSPRGGSQPQHF | TRBJ1-5 | few | TRBV30
CASSRQGVGNTIYF | TRBJ1-3 | once | TRBV5-6
CASSIGQGATDTQYF | TRBJ2-3 | NA | TRBV5-1
CASSQTLESSYNEQFF | TRBJ2-1 | few | TRBV4-2
CARTGRYMQSDHSPLHF | TRBJ1-6 | NA | TRBV10-1
CASSYSDQGEKLFF | TRBJ1-4 | NA | TRBV6-5
CASSLALREYTGELFF | TRBJ2-2 | few | TRBV5-6
CASSYPNTAYDEQFF | TRBJ2-1 | NA | TRBV6-2/TRBV6-3
CASSRSGTGIDTQYF | TRBJ2-3 | NA | TRBV7-3
CASSLSPTATNEKLFF | TRBJ1-4 | NA | TRBV6-6
CASSLGTGRNGYTF | TRBJ1-2 | once | TRBV28
CASSFLAGGLNEQFF | TRBJ2-1 | NA | TRBV27
CASSLLENNEQFF | TRBJ2-1 | NA | TRBV7-2
CASSSQALLNTGELFF | TRBJ2-2 | NA | TRBV19
CASSYFGELFF | TRBJ2-2 | NA | TRBV19
CASSLASGTGSAYGYTF | TRBJ1-2 | once | TRBV7-2
CSVEDSRTHTEAFF | TRBJ1-1 | NA | TRBV29-1
CASSLGLRTDTQYF | TRBJ2-3 | NA | TRBV11-2
CASSQEKEYEQYF | TRBJ2-7 | NA | TRBV4-3
CASSQTREAEAFF | TRBJ1-1 | NA | TRBV18
CASRGPIYNSPLHF | TRBJ1-6 | NA | TRBV5-1
CASSTRQGRNTEAFF | TRBJ1-1 | NA | TRBV7-2
CASREDRGSNQPQHF | TRBJ1-5 | NA | TRBV6-5
CASSPTGYEQFF | TRBJ2-1 | NA | TRBV7-8
CATSDQGQGGTDTQYF | TRBJ2-3 | NA | TRBV24-1
CASSRTTRASGNTGELFF | TRBJ2-2 | NA | TRBV9
CASSFKEIHGYTF | TRBJ1-2 | NA | TRBV12-1
CASSSNVEQPQHF | TRBJ1-5 | once | TRBV12-3/TRBV12-4
CASSQIQGRDGYTF | TRBJ1-2 | NA | TRBV28
CASSYRTGYGYTF | TRBJ1-2 | NA | TRBV6-5
CSASPTSGDYNEQFF | TRBJ2-1 | once | TRBV20-1
CASSLFQADNYGYTF | TRBJ1-2 | once | TRBV28
CASSGTGVSGELFF | TRBJ2-2 | NA | TRBV25-1
CASSSPRKRGYNEQFF | TRBJ2-1 | once | TRBV7-6
CAWSGGYNHATNEKLFF | TRBJ1-4 | NA | TRBV30
CASSQDVAGAGTGELFF | TRBJ2-2 | NA | TRBV4-2
CASSITGGRQETQYF | TRBJ2-5 | NA | TRBV19
CASSAGISGTQYF | TRBJ2-5 | NA | TRBV5-4
CSVEPGGPSGELFF | TRBJ2-2 | NA | TRBV29-1